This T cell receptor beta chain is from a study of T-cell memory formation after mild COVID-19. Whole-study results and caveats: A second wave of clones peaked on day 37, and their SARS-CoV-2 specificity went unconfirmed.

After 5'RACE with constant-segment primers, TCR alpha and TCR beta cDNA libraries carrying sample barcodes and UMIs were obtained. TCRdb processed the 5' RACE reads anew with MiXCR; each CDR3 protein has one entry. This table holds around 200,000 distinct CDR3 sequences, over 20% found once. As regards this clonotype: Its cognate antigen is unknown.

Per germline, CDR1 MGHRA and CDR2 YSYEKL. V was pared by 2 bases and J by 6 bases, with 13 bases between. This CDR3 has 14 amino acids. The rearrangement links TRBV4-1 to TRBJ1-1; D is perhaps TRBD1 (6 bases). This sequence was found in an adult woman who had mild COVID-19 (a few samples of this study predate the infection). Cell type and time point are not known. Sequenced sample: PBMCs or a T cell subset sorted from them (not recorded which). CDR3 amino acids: CASSQLPGAAEAFF. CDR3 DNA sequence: TGCGCCAGCAGCCAATTACCAGGGGCGGCTGAAGCTTTCTTT.